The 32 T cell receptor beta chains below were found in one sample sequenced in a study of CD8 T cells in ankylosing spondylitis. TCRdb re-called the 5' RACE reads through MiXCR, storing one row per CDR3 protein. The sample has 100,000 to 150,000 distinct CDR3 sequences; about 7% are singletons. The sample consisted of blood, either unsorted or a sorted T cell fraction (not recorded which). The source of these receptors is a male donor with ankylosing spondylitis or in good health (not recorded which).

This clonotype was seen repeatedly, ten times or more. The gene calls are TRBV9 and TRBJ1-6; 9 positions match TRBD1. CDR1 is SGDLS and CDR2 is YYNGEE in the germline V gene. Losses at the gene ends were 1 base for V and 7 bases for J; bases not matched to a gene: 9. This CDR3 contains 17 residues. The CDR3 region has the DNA TGTGCCAGCAGCGTAACAGGGGGCCGCGGAGAAAATTCACCCCTCCACTTT. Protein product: CASSVTGGRGENSPLHF.

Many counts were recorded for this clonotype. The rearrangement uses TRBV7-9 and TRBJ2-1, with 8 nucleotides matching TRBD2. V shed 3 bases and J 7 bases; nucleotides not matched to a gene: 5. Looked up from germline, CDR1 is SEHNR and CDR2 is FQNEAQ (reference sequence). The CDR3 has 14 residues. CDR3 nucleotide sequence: TGTGCCAGCAGCTTTGACGGGAGGGGTAATGAGCAGTTCTTC. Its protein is CASSFDGRGNEQFF.

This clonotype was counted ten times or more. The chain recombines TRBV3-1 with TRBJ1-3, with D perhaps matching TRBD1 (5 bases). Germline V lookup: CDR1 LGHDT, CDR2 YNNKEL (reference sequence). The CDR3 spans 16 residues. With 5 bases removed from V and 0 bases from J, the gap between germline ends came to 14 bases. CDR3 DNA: TGTGCCAGCAGCGGAGCCAGGGCGGCCTCTGGAAACACCATATATTTT. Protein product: CASSGARAASGNTIYF.

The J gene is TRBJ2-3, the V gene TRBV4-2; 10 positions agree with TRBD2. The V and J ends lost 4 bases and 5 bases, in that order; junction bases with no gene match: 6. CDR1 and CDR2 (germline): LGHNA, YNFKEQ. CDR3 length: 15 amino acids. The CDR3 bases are TGTGCCAGCAGCCCATCGGGACTAGCGCTAGATACGCAGTATTTT. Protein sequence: CASSPSGLALDTQYF.

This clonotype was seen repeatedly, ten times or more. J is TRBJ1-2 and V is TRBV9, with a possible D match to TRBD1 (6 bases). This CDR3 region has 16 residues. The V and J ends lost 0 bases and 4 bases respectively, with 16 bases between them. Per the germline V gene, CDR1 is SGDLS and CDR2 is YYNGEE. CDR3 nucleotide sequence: TGTGCCAGCAGCGTAGTAACAGGGAAAGCCACCTATGGCTACACCTTC. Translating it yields CASSVVTGKATYGYTF.

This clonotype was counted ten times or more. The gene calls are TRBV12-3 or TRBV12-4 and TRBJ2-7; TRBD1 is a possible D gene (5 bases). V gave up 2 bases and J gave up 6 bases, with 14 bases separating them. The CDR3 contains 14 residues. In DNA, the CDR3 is TGTGCCAGCAGTTTACAGGACACGAGGTCCGAGCAGTACTTC. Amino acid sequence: CASSLQDTRSEQYF.

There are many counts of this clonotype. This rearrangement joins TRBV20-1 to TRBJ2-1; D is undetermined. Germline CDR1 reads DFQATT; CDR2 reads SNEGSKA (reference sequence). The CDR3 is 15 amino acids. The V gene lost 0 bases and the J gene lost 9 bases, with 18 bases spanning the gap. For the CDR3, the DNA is TGCAGTGCTAGAGAAAACAGCCGTGGGGTGGGTGAGCAGTTCTTC. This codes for CSARENSRGVGEQFF.

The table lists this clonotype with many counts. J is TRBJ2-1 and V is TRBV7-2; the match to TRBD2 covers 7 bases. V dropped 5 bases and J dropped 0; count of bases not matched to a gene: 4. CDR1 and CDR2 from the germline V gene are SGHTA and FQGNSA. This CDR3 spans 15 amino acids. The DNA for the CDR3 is TGTGCCAGCAGCCCCCAGCGGGACTCCTACAATGAGCAGTTCTTC. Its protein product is CASSPQRDSYNEQFF.

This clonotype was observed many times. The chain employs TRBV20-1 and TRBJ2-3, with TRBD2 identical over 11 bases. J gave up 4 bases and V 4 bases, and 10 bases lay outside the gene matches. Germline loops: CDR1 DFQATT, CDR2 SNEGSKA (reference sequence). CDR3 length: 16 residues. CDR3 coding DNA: TGCAGTGCTACTCCTTCTGAGGGACTAGCGGCAGATACGCAGTATTTT. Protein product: CSATPSEGLAADTQYF.

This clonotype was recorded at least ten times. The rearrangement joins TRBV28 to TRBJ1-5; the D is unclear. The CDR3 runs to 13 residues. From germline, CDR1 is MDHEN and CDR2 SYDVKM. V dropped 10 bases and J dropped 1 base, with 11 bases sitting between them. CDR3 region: CATRPTSNQPQHF. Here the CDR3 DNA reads TGTGCCACCCGGCCCACGAGCAATCAGCCCCAGCATTTT.

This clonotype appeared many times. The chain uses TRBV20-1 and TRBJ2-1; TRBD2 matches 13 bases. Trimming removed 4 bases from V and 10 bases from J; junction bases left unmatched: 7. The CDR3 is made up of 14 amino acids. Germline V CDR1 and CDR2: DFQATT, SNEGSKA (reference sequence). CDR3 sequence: CSATLAGGPKEQFF. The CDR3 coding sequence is TGCAGTGCTACACTAGCGGGGGGGCCAAAGGAGCAGTTCTTC.

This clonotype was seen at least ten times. The DNA of the CDR3 is TGCGCCAGCAGCCAAGACCAGGGTCGGGATGAGCAGTTCTTC. It specifies CASSQDQGRDEQFF. The chain is built from TRBV4-1 and TRBJ2-1, with a possible D match to TRBD1 (5 bases). Between the trimmed V and J ends, which lost 0 bases and 8 bases, there was a span of 11 bases. This CDR3 contains 14 residues. Germline values: CDR1 MGHRA, CDR2 YSYEKL.

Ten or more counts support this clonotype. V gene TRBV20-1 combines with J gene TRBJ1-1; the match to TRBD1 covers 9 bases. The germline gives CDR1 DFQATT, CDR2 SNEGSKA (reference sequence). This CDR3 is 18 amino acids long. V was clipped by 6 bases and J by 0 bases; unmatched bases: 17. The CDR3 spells CSAWSVGDRVGMNTEAFF. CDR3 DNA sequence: TGCAGTGCCTGGTCGGTCGGGGACAGGGTAGGAATGAACACTGAAGCTTTCTTT.

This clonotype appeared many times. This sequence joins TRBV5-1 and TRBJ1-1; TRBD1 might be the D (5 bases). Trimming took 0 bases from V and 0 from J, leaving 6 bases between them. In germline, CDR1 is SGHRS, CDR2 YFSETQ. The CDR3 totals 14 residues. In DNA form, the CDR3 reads TGCGCCAGCAGCTTGGCAGGGATGAACACTGAAGCTTTCTTT. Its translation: CASSLAGMNTEAFF.

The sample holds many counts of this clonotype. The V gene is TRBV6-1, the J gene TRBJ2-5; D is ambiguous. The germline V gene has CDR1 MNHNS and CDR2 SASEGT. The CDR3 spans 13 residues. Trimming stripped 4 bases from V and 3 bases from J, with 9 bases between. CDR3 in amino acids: CASSAGFKETQYF. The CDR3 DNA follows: TGTGCCAGCAGTGCGGGCTTTAAAGAGACCCAGTACTTC.

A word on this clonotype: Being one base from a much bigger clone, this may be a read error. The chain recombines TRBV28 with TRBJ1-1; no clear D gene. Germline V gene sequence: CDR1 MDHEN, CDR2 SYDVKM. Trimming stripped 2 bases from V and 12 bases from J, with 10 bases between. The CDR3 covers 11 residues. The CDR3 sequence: CASSLMEVPFF. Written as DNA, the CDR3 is TGTGCCAGCAGTTTAATGGAAGTACCTTTCTTT.

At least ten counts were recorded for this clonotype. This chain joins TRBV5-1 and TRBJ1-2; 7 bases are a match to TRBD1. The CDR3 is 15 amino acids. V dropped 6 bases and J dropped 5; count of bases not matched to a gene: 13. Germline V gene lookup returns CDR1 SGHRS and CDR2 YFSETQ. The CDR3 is CASTLGDSRIYGYTF. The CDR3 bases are TGCGCCAGCACCTTAGGGGACAGCAGAATTTATGGCTACACCTTC.

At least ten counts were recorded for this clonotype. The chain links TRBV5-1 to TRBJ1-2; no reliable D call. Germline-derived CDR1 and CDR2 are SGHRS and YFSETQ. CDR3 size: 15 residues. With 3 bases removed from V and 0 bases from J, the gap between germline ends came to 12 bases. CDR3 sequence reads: CASSSGRTSNYGYTF. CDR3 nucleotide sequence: TGCGCCAGCAGCTCCGGACGGACTTCTAACTATGGCTACACCTTC.

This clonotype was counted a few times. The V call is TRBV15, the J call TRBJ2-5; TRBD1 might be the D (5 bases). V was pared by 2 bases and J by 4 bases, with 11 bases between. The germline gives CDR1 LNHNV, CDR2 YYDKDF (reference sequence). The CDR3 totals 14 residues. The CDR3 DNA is TGTGCCACCAGCAGACAGGGATTCGGAGAGACCCAGTACTTC. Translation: CATSRQGFGETQYF.

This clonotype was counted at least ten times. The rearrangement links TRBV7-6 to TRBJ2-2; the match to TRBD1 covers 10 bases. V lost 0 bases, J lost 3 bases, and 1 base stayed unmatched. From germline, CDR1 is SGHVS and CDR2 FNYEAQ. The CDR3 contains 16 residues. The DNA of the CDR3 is TGTGCCAGCAGCTTAGCGGGACAGGGGTACACCGGGGAGCTGTTTTTT. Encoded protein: CASSLAGQGYTGELFF. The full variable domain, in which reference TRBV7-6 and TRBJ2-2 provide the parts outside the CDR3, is GAGVSQSPRYKVTKRGQDVALRCDPISGHVSLYWYRQALGQGPEFLTYFNYEAQQDKSGLPNDRFSAERPEGSISTLTIQRTEQRDSAMYRCASSLAGQGYTGELFFGEGSRLTVL.

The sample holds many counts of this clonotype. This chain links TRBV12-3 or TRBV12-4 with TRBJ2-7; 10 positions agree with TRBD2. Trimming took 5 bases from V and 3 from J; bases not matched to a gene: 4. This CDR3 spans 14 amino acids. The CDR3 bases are TGTGCCAGCAGTAAGGAGCGGGGGGGCTACGAGCAGTACTTC. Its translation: CASSKERGGYEQYF.

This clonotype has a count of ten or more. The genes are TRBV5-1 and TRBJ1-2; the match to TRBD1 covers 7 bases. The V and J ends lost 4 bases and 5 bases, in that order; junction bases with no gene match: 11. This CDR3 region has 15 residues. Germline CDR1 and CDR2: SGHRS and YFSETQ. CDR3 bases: TGCGCCAGCAGCCAGCAGGCCGGGACAGCTTATGGCTACACCTTC. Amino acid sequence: CASSQQAGTAYGYTF.

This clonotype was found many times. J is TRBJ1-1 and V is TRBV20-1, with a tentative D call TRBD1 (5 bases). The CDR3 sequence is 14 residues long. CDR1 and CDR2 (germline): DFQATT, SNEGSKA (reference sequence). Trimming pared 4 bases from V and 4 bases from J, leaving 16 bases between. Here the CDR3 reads CSAMLRVMGTEAFF. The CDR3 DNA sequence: TGCAGTGCTATGCTCAGGGTAATGGGCACTGAAGCTTTCTTT.

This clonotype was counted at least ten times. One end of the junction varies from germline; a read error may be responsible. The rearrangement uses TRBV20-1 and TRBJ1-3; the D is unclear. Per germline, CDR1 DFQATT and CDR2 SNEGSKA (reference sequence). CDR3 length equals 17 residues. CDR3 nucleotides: TGCTGTGCTAGAGATAGCACAGCCCATCCCCCTGGAAACACCATATATTTT. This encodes CCARDSTAHPPGNTIYF.

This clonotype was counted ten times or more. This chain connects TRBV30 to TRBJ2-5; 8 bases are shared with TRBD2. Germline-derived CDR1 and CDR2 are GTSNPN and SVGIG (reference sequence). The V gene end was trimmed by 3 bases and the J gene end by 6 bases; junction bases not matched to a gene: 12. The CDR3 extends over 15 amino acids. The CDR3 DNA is TGTGCCTGGAGAAGCAAGACGGCGGGAGGCCAGACCCAGTACTTC. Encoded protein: CAWRSKTAGGQTQYF.

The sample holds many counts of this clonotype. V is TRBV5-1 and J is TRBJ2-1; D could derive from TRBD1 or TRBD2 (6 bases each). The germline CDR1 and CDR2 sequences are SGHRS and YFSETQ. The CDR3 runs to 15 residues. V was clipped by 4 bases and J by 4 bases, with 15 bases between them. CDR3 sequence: CASSLRGDDYNEQFF. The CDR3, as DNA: TGCGCCAGCAGCCTGAGGGGGGATGATTACAATGAGCAGTTCTTC.

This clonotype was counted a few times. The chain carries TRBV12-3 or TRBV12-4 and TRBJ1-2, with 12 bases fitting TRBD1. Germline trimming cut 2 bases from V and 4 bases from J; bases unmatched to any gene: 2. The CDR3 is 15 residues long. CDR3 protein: CASSLLGQGAYGYTF. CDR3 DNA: TGTGCCAGCAGTTTACTGGGACAGGGGGCCTATGGCTACACCTTC.

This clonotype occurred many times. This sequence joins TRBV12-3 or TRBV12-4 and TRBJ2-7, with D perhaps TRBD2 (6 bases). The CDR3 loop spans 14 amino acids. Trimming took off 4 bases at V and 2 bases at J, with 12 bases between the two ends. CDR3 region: CASSSHRGTYEQYF. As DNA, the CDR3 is TGTGCCAGCAGTTCTCACCGGGGGACCTACGAGCAGTACTTC.

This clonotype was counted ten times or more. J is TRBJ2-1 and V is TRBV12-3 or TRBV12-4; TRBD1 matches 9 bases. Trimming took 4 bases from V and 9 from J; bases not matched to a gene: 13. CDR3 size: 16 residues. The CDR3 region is CASSSGPGTGYAEQFF. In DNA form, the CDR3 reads TGTGCCAGCAGTTCCGGTCCCGGGACAGGGTATGCTGAGCAGTTCTTC.

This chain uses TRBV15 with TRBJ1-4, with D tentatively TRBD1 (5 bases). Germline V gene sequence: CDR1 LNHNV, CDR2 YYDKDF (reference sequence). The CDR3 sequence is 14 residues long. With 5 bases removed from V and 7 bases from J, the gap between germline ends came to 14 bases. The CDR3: CATSPGGGGEKLFF. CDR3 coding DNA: TGTGCCACCAGCCCGGGGGGGGGAGGTGAAAAACTGTTTTTT. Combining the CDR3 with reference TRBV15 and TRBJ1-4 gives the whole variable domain DAMVIQNPRYQVTQFGKPVTLSCSQTLNHNVMYWYQQKSSQAPKLLFHYYDKDFNNEADTPDNFQSRRPNTSFCFLDIRSPGLGDTAMYLCATSPGGGGEKLFFGSGTQLSVL.

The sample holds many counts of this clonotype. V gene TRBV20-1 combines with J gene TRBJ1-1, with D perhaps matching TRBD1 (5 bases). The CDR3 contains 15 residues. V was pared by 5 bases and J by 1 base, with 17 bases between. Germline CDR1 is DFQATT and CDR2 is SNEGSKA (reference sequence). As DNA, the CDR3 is TGCAGTGCTTACCACCCTGACGGGGCGAACACTGAAGCTTTCTTT. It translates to CSAYHPDGANTEAFF.

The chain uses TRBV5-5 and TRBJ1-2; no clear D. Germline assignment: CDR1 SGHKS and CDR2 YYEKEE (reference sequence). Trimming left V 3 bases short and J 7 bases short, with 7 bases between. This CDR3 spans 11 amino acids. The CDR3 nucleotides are TGTGCCAGCAGCTCTGAGGGTGGCTACACCTTC. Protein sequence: CASSSEGGYTF.